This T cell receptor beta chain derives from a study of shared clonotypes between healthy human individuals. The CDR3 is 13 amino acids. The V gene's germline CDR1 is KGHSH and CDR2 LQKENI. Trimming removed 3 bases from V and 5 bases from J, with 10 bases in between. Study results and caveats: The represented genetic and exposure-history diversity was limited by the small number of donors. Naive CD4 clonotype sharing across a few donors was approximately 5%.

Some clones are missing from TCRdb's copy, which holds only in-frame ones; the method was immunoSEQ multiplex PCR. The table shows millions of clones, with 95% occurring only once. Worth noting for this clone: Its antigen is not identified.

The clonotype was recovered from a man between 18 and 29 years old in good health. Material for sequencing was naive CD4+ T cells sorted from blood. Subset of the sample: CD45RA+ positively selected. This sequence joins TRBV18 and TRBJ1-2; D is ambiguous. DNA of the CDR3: TGTGCCAGCTCACCGCAGGACCGGTATGGCTACACCTTC. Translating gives CASSPQDRYGYTF.